The T cell receptor (beta chain) under discussion was sequenced for a study of shared T cell receptors in the human thymus. This clone was observed a few times. Produced via immunoSEQ multiplex PCR; TCRdb's table is partial and in-frame only. The table records 550,000 to 800,000 clones, approximately 83% of them present only once. V gave up 0 bases and J gave up 8 bases, with 13 bases separating them. The CDR3 runs to 14 residues. The germline V gene has CDR1 MNHNS and CDR2 SASEGT. This same sample was also part of a study on human thymus T cells. That publication notes: Finnish infants who were healthy and having corrective surgery for congenital heart defects made up the donors. Thymus pieces cut out during corrective heart surgery were the tissue that was used. V and J gene usage appeared biased in thymic and blood repertoires. Unrelated people showed highly overlapping thymic repertoires, related research reported.

The chain recombines TRBV6-1 with TRBJ1-1; tentative D call: TRBD1 (5 bases). The receptor was derived from a girl in the first two years of life with a congenital heart defect. The source material was thymocytes. CDR3: CASSEADSLTEAFF. CDR3 bases: TGTGCCAGCAGTGAAGCTGACAGTCTCACGGAAGCTTTCTTT.